This T cell receptor (beta chain) comes out of a study of radiotherapy plus CTLA-4 blockade in lung cancer. V lost 5 bases and J lost 1; bases outside the gene matches: 3. Germline V gene sequence: CDR1 SGHTA, CDR2 FQGNSA. The CDR3 length is 15 residues. Clones were read by immunoSEQ multiplex PCR, and TCRdb kept only the in-frame ones, dropping some. The data hold over 100,000 clones, with 81% observed a single time. The sample consisted of peripheral blood, taken from a patient treated with radiotherapy plus ipilimumab. The V gene is TRBV7-2, the J gene TRBJ2-1, with 9 bases lining up with TRBD2. The sequence was obtained from a human donor with non-small cell lung cancer that progressed on radiotherapy plus ipilimumab. Some clones in this sample may be carry-over from other donors' samples. CDR3 loop: CASSATSGSYNEQFF. In DNA, the CDR3 is TGTGCCAGCAGCGCAACTAGCGGGTCCTACAATGAGCAGTTCTTC. Full variable domain (outside the CDR3, taken from reference TRBV7-2 and TRBJ2-1): GAGVSQSPSNKVTEKGKDVELRCDPISGHTALYWYRQSLGQGLEFLIYFQGNSAPDKSGLPSDRFSAERTGGSVSTLTIQRTQQEDSAVYLCASSATSGSYNEQFFGPGTRLTVL.